The 19 T cell receptor beta chains in this list originate from one sample, sequenced in a study of blood T cell repertoires in COVID-19. The data were produced by immunoSEQ multiplex PCR, yet TCRdb's version contains in-frame clones alone and is incomplete. Of some 190,000 clones in the sample, roughly three quarters were seen once. The sequenced sample consisted of PBMCs or T cells enriched from blood (not recorded which). Source of these receptors: a man aged 60-69 years who had been exposed to COVID-19.

J is TRBJ1-1 and V is TRBV30; D may be TRBD1 (5 bases). Trimming took off 1 base at V and 10 bases at J, with 13 bases between the two ends. The CDR3 has 12 amino acids. The germline CDR1 and CDR2 sequences are GTSNPN and SVGIG (reference sequence). CDR3 amino acids: CAWSDRGGAAFF. CDR3 sequence (DNA): TGTGCCTGGAGTGACCGGGGGGGAGCAGCTTTCTTT.

The V and J genes are TRBV3-1 (or the pseudogene TRBV3-2) and TRBJ2-1, with TRBD1 matching over 11 bases. Germline trimming cut 2 bases from V and 7 bases from J; bases unmatched to any gene: 10. CDR1 is LGHDT, CDR2 YNNKEL, per germline (reference sequence). CDR3 length equals 17 residues. CDR3 sequence (DNA): TGTGCCAGCAGCCAATACTGGACAGGGGGCGGTCAAAATGAGCAGTTCTTC. It yields the protein CASSQYWTGGGQNEQFF.

J is TRBJ1-4 and V is TRBV28, with 9 positions matching TRBD1. Germline values: CDR1 MDHEN, CDR2 SYDVKM. The CDR3 is 15 residues long. Trimming took 2 bases from V and 7 from J; bases not matched to a gene: 5. The CDR3 DNA sequence: TGTGCCAGCAGTTTACCCGGGACAGGGAGTGAAAAACTGTTTTTT. Encoded protein: CASSLPGTGSEKLFF.

V and J are TRBV19 and TRBJ2-6, with a weak D call TRBD2 (6 bases). This CDR3 is built from 17 residues. V was shortened by 4 bases and J by 1 base, with 14 bases between the two germline ends. The V gene's germline CDR1 is LNHDA and CDR2 SQIVND (reference sequence). This CDR3 reads CASSNFRGSSGANVLTF. CDR3 in DNA: TGTGCCAGTAGTAACTTCCGGGGGTCGTCTGGGGCCAACGTCCTGACTTTC.

The chain recombines TRBV28 with TRBJ2-6, with D tentatively TRBD1 (6 bases). Germline assignment: CDR1 MDHEN and CDR2 SYDVKM. The V end lost 3 bases, the J end lost 0 bases, and 12 bases lay between the germline ends. The CDR3 is made up of 17 amino acids. The chain's CDR3 is CASSFAGANSGANVLTF. The CDR3 region has the DNA TGTGCCAGCAGTTTCGCAGGGGCGAACTCTGGGGCCAACGTCCTGACTTTC. The full variable domain, its missing parts supplied by reference TRBV28 and TRBJ2-6, is DVKVTQSSRYLVKRTGEKVFLECVQDMDHENMFWYRQDPGLGLRLIYFSYDVKMKEKGDIPEGYSVSREKKERFSLILESASTNQTSMYLCASSFAGANSGANVLTFGAGSRLTVL.

The chain couples TRBV9 to TRBJ1-1; D not resolved. The length of the CDR3 is 16 residues. In germline, CDR1 is SGDLS, CDR2 YYNGEE. Trimming pared 0 bases from V and 0 bases from J, leaving 12 bases between. The CDR3 coding sequence is TGTGCCAGCAGCGTAGCGGCGGGCGCCGTGAACACTGAAGCTTTCTTT. The encoded protein is CASSVAAGAVNTEAFF.

This clone appeared a few times. The chain employs TRBV10-3 and TRBJ2-1, with 15 bases fitting TRBD2. J was trimmed by 4 bases and V by 3 bases; bases with no gene match: 7. Germline assignment: CDR1 ENHRY and CDR2 SYGVKD. The length of the CDR3 is 18 residues. CDR3 loop: CAISEPGLAGGVYNEQFF. The CDR3 DNA sequence: TGTGCCATCAGTGAACCGGGACTAGCGGGAGGTGTGTACAATGAGCAGTTCTTC.

This clone was detected a few times. The V gene is TRBV15, the J gene TRBJ1-2; the D gene is possibly TRBD1 (6 bases). Trimming removed 0 bases at V and 2 bases at J, with 10 bases between. The CDR3 loop spans 15 amino acids. Per the germline V gene, CDR1 is LNHNV and CDR2 is YYDKDF (reference sequence). The CDR3 DNA reads as TGTGCCACCAGCAGAGAATATGGACAGAACTATGGCTACACCTTC. Translating it yields CATSREYGQNYGYTF.

The rearrangement links TRBV18 to TRBJ2-2; no definite D call. The CDR3 contains 13 residues. Germline CDR1 and CDR2: KGHSH and LQKENI. Trimming pared 3 bases from V and 7 bases from J, leaving 9 bases between. For the CDR3, the DNA is TGTGCCAGCTCACCGGTCGGTGTCGGGGAGCTGTTTTTT. It yields the protein CASSPVGVGELFF.

This chain uses TRBV2 with TRBJ1-1; D not certain. The germline CDR1 and CDR2 sequences are SNHLY and FYNNEI. V gave up 6 bases and J gave up 4 bases, with 12 bases separating them. The CDR3 is 13 amino acids. CDR3 nucleotide sequence: TGTGCCAGCAGATTCGCGGTCCGCACTGAAGCTTTCTTT. It encodes CASRFAVRTEAFF.

The gene calls are TRBV5-4 and TRBJ2-3, with D tentatively TRBD1 (6 bases). Germline V gene data show CDR1 as SGHNT and CDR2 as YYREEE (reference sequence). This CDR3 comprises 15 residues. Trimming left V 3 bases short and J 5 bases short, with 16 bases between. CDR3 nucleotides: TGTGCCAGCAGCTCGCAAGCAGGGGCCGGAGATACGCAGTATTTT. This gives the protein CASSSQAGAGDTQYF.

This chain connects TRBV7-3 to TRBJ2-1, with 7 bases lining up with TRBD2. The CDR3 spans 15 residues. The junction had 1 base not matched to a gene; V was cut back by 1 base and J by 1 base. From germline, CDR1 is SGHTA and CDR2 FQGTGA. CDR3 residues: CASSLSSGSYNEQFF. CDR3 sequence (DNA): TGTGCCAGCAGCTTAAGTAGCGGGTCCTACAATGAGCAGTTCTTC. Looking up the rest from reference TRBV7-3 and TRBJ2-1 gives the full variable domain: GAGVSQTPSNKVTEKGKYVELRCDPISGHTALYWYRQSLGQGPEFLIYFQGTGAADDSGLPNDRFFAVRPEGSVSTLKIQRTERGDSAVYLCASSLSSGSYNEQFFGPGTRLTVL.

V is TRBV10-2 and J is TRBJ2-7; D remains ambiguous. The CDR3 sequence is 11 residues long. From germline, CDR1 is WSHSY and CDR2 SAAADI. Trimming stripped 6 bases from V and 0 bases from J, with 3 bases between. This CDR3 is CASRLSYEQYF. As DNA, the CDR3 is TGCGCCAGCAGACTCTCCTACGAGCAGTACTTC.

This clone was seen a single time. The rearrangement uses TRBV27 and TRBJ1-3; D might be TRBD1 (5 bases). The CDR3 loop spans 14 amino acids. From germline, CDR1 is MNHEY and CDR2 SMNVEV (reference sequence). Trimming removed 6 bases at V and 6 bases at J, with 15 bases between. As DNA, the CDR3 is TGTGCCAGCAGGTCGGGGAGGGGCGCAAACACCATATATTTT. This sequence encodes CASRSGRGANTIYF.

This rearrangement joins TRBV19 to TRBJ2-1; D possibly corresponds to TRBD2 (6 bases). The germline gives CDR1 LNHDA, CDR2 SQIVND (reference sequence). V was cut by 5 bases and J by 0 bases, with 11 bases left in between. The CDR3 loop spans 15 amino acids. The CDR3 loop reads CASSSAGPSYNEQFF. The CDR3 nucleotides are TGTGCCAGTAGTTCCGCGGGACCCTCCTACAATGAGCAGTTCTTC.

J is TRBJ1-1 and V is TRBV27; no firm D call. Germline V gives CDR1 MNHEY, CDR2 SMNVEV (reference sequence). Deletions cut 5 bases from V and 6 bases from J, with 16 bases between. The CDR3 has 14 residues. CDR3 loop: CASSHTRFDAEAFF. CDR3 coding DNA: TGTGCCAGCAGTCATACCAGGTTTGATGCTGAAGCTTTCTTT.

The genes are TRBV7-9 and TRBJ2-1, with a possible D match to TRBD1 (6 bases). The CDR3 has 14 amino acids. The germline CDR1 and CDR2 sequences are SEHNR and FQNEAQ (reference sequence). V was shortened by 3 bases and J by 6 bases, with 12 bases between the two germline ends. The CDR3 loop is CASSFKGQFNEQFF. The CDR3 DNA follows: TGTGCCAGCAGCTTCAAAGGACAGTTCAATGAGCAGTTCTTC.

The V and J genes are TRBV9 and TRBJ1-3, with TRBD1 identical over 10 bases. Germline trimming cut 2 bases from V and 3 bases from J; bases unmatched to any gene: 5. Per the germline V gene, CDR1 is SGDLS and CDR2 is YYNGEE. There are 16 residues in the CDR3. CDR3 bases: TGTGCCAGCAGCGTCGAGGACAGGGGGTATGGAAACACCATATATTTT. As protein: CASSVEDRGYGNTIYF.

This clone was seen a single time. The J gene is TRBJ2-2, the V gene TRBV7-2, with 8 nucleotides matching TRBD1. The CDR3 runs to 16 residues. Germline lookup yields CDR1 SGHTA and CDR2 FQGNSA. J was trimmed by 4 bases and V by 3 bases; bases with no gene match: 7. The CDR3 sequence is CASSFAGGIGTGELFF. The CDR3 coding sequence is TGTGCCAGCAGCTTCGCAGGGGGCATTGGCACCGGGGAGCTGTTTTTT.